Listed here are 10 T cell receptor beta chains from one sample, sequenced in a study of OX40 agonist ivuxolimab in advanced cancers. Profiling relied on immunoSEQ multiplex PCR, and the TCRdb table lists in-frame clones only, not all of them. The repertoire includes some 66,000 clones, roughly 82% of them detected once, and under 7% sits in the top ten. The sequences come from CD4+ or CD8+ T cells sorted from blood, collected in a trial of the OX40 agonist ivuxolimab. The receptor set was obtained from an adult with an advanced solid tumor such as melanoma, head and neck, liver or kidney cancer.

The genes are TRBV7-2 and TRBJ2-3, with TRBD2 matching 9 bases. The CDR3 sequence is 15 residues long. The ends lost 2 bases at V and 4 bases at J; junction bases unmatched: 4. Germline V gene data show CDR1 as SGHTA and CDR2 as FQGNSA. CDR3 sequence (DNA): TGTGCCAGCAGCTTATGGGCGGGGGGGCCAGATACGCAGTATTTT. Protein product: CASSLWAGGPDTQYF. The entire variable domain, with the rest obtained from reference TRBV7-2 and TRBJ2-3, is as follows: GAGVSQSPSNKVTEKGKDVELRCDPISGHTALYWYRQSLGQGLEFLIYFQGNSAPDKSGLPSDRFSAERTGGSVSTLTIQRTQQEDSAVYLCASSLWAGGPDTQYFGPGTRLTVL.

This chain uses TRBV5-1 with TRBJ1-2, with 7 bases that match TRBD1. J was trimmed by 4 bases and V by 0 bases; bases with no gene match: 21. The CDR3 has 20 residues. CDR1 is SGHRS and CDR2 is YFSETQ in the germline V gene. The DNA for the CDR3 is TGCGCCAGCAGCTTGGTTTCTACCGGGACAGATCTTCTCACGCTCTATGGCTACACCTTC. Its translation: CASSLVSTGTDLLTLYGYTF.

J is TRBJ2-1 and V is TRBV2; D possibly uses TRBD1 or TRBD2 (5 bases each). Looked up from germline, CDR1 is SNHLY and CDR2 is FYNNEI. V lost 7 bases, J lost 1 base, and 17 bases lay in between. This CDR3 spans 16 amino acids. CDR3 sequence: CASTLEWDLSYNEQFF. The CDR3 DNA reads as TGTGCCAGCACCCTAGAGTGGGACCTTTCCTACAATGAGCAGTTCTTC.

The gene calls are TRBV13 and TRBJ1-4; D is undetermined. V was trimmed by 2 bases and J by 4 bases, leaving 8 bases between them. CDR3 size: 14 residues. Germline lookup yields CDR1 PRHDT and CDR2 FYEKMQ (reference sequence). The CDR3 sequence is CASSLRTLNEKLFF. CDR3 sequence (DNA): TGTGCCAGCAGCTTAAGGACCCTTAATGAAAAACTGTTTTTT.

This rearrangement joins TRBV27 to TRBJ2-2, with 7 nucleotides matching TRBD2. The germline V gene encodes CDR1 MNHEY and CDR2 SMNVEV (reference sequence). This CDR3 contains 14 residues. V was pared by 9 bases and J by 4 bases, with 8 bases of the junction left unmatched. In DNA form, the CDR3 reads TGTGCCAGTTTTCAGCGGGAAGGCACCGGGGAGCTGTTTTTT. This translates into CASFQREGTGELFF.

V gene TRBV5-1 combines with J gene TRBJ2-1; possibly TRBD2 for D (6 bases). The CDR3 contains 14 residues. Trimming left V 1 base short and J 8 bases short, with 13 bases between. Germline V gene data show CDR1 as SGHRS and CDR2 as YFSETQ. CDR3 protein: CASSLFGGSDEQFF. In DNA, the CDR3 is TGCGCCAGCAGCTTGTTTGGGGGGAGCGATGAGCAGTTCTTC.

The chain combines TRBV5-5 with TRBJ2-7, with 10 bases fitting TRBD1. This CDR3 is 14 amino acids long. CDR1 SGHKS and CDR2 YYEKEE come from the germline V gene (reference sequence). J gave up 4 bases and V 3 bases, and 4 bases lay outside the gene matches. CDR3 in amino acids: CASSWGQGIYEQYF. CDR3 nucleotide sequence: TGTGCCAGCAGCTGGGGACAGGGGATTTACGAGCAGTACTTC.

Only a few counts were recorded for this clone. The chain carries TRBV4-1 and TRBJ1-5; D is undetermined. Germline lookup yields CDR1 MGHRA and CDR2 YSYEKL. This CDR3 is 15 amino acids long. V shed 4 bases and J shed 3 bases, with 13 bases lying between them. The CDR3 region has the DNA TGCGCCAGCAGCCCTACCGACACATTCAATCAGCCCCAGCATTTT. Protein product: CASSPTDTFNQPQHF.

This chain joins TRBV28 and TRBJ2-1; D is possibly TRBD1 (6 bases). The CDR3 has 11 residues. The V end was cut by 6 bases, the J end by 10 bases, with 10 bases between. CDR1 and CDR2 from the germline V gene are MDHEN and SYDVKM. The CDR3 reads CASRLGAEQFF. CDR3 bases: TGTGCCAGCAGGCTGGGGGCCGAGCAGTTCTTC.

The CDR3 sequence: CASSSPRLAGLTTDTQYF. CDR3 sequence (DNA): TGTGCCAGCTCTAGTCCCCGACTAGCGGGGTTAACCACAGATACGCAGTATTTT. The gene calls are TRBV7-9 and TRBJ2-3, with 11 bases matching TRBD2. This CDR3 comprises 18 residues. Unmatched junction bases numbered 15, after V lost 8 bases and J lost 2 bases. Germline V gene lookup returns CDR1 SEHNR and CDR2 FQNEAQ (reference sequence).